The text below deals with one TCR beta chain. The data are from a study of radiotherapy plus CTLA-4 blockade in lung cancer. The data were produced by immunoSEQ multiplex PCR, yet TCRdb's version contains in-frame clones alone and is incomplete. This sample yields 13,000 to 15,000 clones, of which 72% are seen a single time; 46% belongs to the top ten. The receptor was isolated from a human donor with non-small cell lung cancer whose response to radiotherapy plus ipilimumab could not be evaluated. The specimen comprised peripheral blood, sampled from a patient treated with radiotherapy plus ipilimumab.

CDR3 residues: CASRRGSEKLFF. The CDR3 DNA sequence: TGTGCCAGCAGAAGGGGGTCCGAAAAACTGTTTTTT. This chain uses TRBV7-6 with TRBJ1-4; TRBD1 might be the D (6 bases). Between the trimmed V and J ends, which lost 6 bases and 8 bases, there was a span of 10 bases. Per the germline V gene, CDR1 is SGHVS and CDR2 is FNYEAQ. The CDR3 runs 12 residues.